The entry that follows covers one T cell receptor (beta chain) sequence. Its specificity is unknown. This sample was included in a study of T cell responses to AZD1222 COVID-19 vaccine. Analysis merged second doses at about 4 or about 12 weeks. Profiled with immunoSEQ multiplex PCR; TCRdb holds only in-frame clones, not every one. The table lists 150,000 to 200,000 clones, approximately 86% of them singletons. The CDR3 is 15 residues long. The V end was cut by 0 bases, the J end by 6 bases, with 12 bases between. Germline lookup yields CDR1 LGHNA and CDR2 YSLEER. Study-level results: Baseline testing showed seropositivity in only six AZD1222 recipients. As reported, nearly half of all spike-specific TCRs target variant regions that are unmutated. Donors were mostly white British, more females; clonal diversity possibly underestimated.

This specimen was peripheral blood, taken 28 days after the second AZD1222 dose. The rearrangement joins TRBV4-3 to TRBJ1-5; weak D call: TRBD1 (5 bases). This clonotype was sampled from an adult who received the AZD1222 COVID-19 vaccine. The CDR3 coding sequence is TGCGCCAGCAGCCAAGATTCAGGGATCGGTCAGCCCCAGCATTTT. Translating it yields CASSQDSGIGQPQHF.